This T cell receptor beta chain was sequenced in a study of prognosis after radiotherapy for stage I lung cancer (dated by TCRdb to about 2021). Background for the entire study: Around 18 stage I NSCLC patients were enrolled in Nanjing, China, between 2018 and January 2019. All patients were regarded as medically inoperable, because of comorbidities in more than 10 patients and refusal of surgery in roughly 7 patients. The cohort included about 12 men and several women, with a median age of approximately 76 years and a range of about 50 to 90 years. Roughly eleven patients had adenocarcinoma and six or seven had squamous cell carcinoma as the tumor histology. SBRT was delivered in 3 to 5 fractions with a biologically effective dose of at least 100 Gy, and image-guided IMRT or VMAT was used for delivery. Four of the 19 patients developed distant metastases after SBRT, at a median of approximately 7 months; the other 15 showed no significant progression. The study took one blood sample before SBRT and one after SBRT from each of roughly 20 patients and sequenced all 40 or so samples. Among the enrolled patients, about 15 had newly diagnosed primary stage I lung tumors, while five had oligometastatic NSCLC following surgical resection of the primary tumor. This study profiled peripheral blood TCR beta repertoires from stage I NSCLC patients before and after stereotactic body radiotherapy and linked the repertoires to distant failure. No patient received concurrent therapy alongside SBRT.

Broader findings and caveats from the paper: Tumor specificity of expanded TCR clones was not determined. TRBV and TRBJ usage frequencies reportedly differed by metastasis status, in two V genes at baseline and in eight to ten V and two J genes after SBRT. Limitations of the study included a small cohort and short follow-up, and the study findings need independent validation. A decrease in unique TCR clone counts was observed after SBRT (median 10,088 before versus some 7,000 after; Wilcoxon paired P=0.011). None of the reported P values were adjusted for multiple comparisons. Post-SBRT Shannon entropy and its change from baseline were lower in patients who developed distant metastases; baseline Shannon entropy was not associated with metastases.

No patient had a history of other malignancies or prior chemotherapy or radiotherapy, and all had node-negative disease on CT and PET/CT. At each of the two time points, six milliliters of peripheral venous blood were collected into EDTA tubes. PBMCs were isolated by Ficoll-Paque Plus density-gradient centrifugation. Immediately after collection, samples were stored at -80 degrees C until analysis. Two rounds of multiplex PCR were performed to amplify the TCR beta CDR3 region from genomic DNA. In the first round of PCR, primers specific to each TRBV and TRBJ gene were used, and the primer sequences are filed in Chinese patent CN105087789A. Universal primers were used in the second PCR round. The Roche High Pure PCR Template Preparation Kit was used to extract genomic DNA from the frozen PBMCs. The libraries underwent paired-end sequencing with 151 bp reads on an Illumina HiSeq 3000. In the original analysis: CutAdapt was used to remove raw reads lacking the multiplex PCR primer sequences. High-quality paired reads were merged into contigs with PEAR. By alignment to reference sequences, MiXCR assigned TRB V, D and J gene segments to each contig. To remove sequencing errors, CDR3 sequences were clustered according to base quality and sequence similarity. Shannon entropy, normalized by the natural log of the productive TCR sequence number, served as the measure of diversity. Clonality was defined as one minus Shannon entropy divided by the natural log of the number of unique clonotypes. Using the Youden index from ROC curves, the researchers picked the repertoire-metric cut-offs for progression-free survival, and all analyses were carried out in R 3.5.3. In TCRdb, the public reads were trimmed at Q25 with fastp and aligned with MiXCR, with productive beta chains retained. Each CDR3 protein appears once, grouped with its most common genes and DNA. Here the V and J calls rest on TCRdb's processing, not on the authors' analysis. The sample table shows 15,000 or so distinct CDR3 sequences, and about 46% are seen once. The ten largest clones add up to approximately 40% of the sample.

From the germline V gene, CDR1 is SGHAT and CDR2 is FQNNGV. V is shortened by 2 bases, J by 2 bases, and the region joining them spans 11 bases. The CDR3 spans 15 residues, from the cysteine through the phenylalanine. The read is trimmed to its CDR3 DNA, 45 bases read in frame from base 1. This clonotype has a count of ten or more. Its antigen has not been determined. Base quality data are lacking; no much larger clone is found one base away. The clonotype was recovered from a donor over 45 with non-small cell lung cancer. Here the chain combines TRBV11-2 and TRBJ2-3; D gene: possibly TRBD2, on 6 matching bases. The material was PBMCs, obtained before or after stereotactic body radiation therapy (not recorded which). The CDR3 region has the sequence CASSLIGGATDTQYF. The DNA sequence is TGTGCCAGCAGCTTAATCGGGGGAGCCACAGATACGCAGTATTTT.